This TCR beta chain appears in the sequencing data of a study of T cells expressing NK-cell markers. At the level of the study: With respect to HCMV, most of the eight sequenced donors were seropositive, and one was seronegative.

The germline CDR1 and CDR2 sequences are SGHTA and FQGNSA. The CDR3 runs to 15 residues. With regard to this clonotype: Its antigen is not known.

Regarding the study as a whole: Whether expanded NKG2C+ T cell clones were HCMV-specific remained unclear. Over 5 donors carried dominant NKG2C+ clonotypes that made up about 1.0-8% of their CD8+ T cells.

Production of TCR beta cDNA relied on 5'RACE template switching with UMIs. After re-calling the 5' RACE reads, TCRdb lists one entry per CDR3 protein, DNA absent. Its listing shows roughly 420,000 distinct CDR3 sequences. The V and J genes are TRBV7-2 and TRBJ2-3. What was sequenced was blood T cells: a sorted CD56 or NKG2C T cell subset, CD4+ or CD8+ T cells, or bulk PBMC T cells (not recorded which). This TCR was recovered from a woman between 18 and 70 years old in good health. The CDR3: CASSLVGVFTDTQYF.